The clone carrying this TCR beta chain is a singleton in its sample. The antigen is undetermined. This sample was included in a study of PD-L1 blockade in urothelial cancer. Study-wide context: Atezolizumab at 1,200 mg intravenously every 3 weeks was started by patients in 2014.

The V gene end was trimmed by 4 bases and the J gene end by 3 bases; junction bases not matched to a gene: 11. The CDR3 consists of 18 residues. The germline V gene encodes CDR1 MGHRA and CDR2 YSYEKL. Time point noted: peripheral blood 6 weeks after treatment start. Whole-study findings and limits: Patients with durable benefit had greater blood expansion of tumor-associated TCR clones 3 weeks into treatment.

Data came from immunoSEQ multiplex PCR; TCRdb stores just in-frame clones and leaves some out. The sample has 31,000 or so clones, around 89% seen once. The V call is TRBV4-1, the J call TRBJ2-2; 10 bases map to TRBD1. This sequence originates from a man at least 80 years old with urothelial cancer. The material sequenced was PBMCs, taken around atezolizumab (anti-PD-L1) treatment. As DNA, the CDR3 is TGCGCCAGCAGCCCCCCCACGACAGGGGGCTCGCACACCGGGGAGCTGTTTTTT. This codes for CASSPPTTGGSHTGELFF.